A selection of T cell receptor beta chains follows, all from one sample in a study of T cell repertoires in cytomegalovirus infection. TCRdb redid the calling of the reads with MiXCR, one entry per CDR3 protein. The table records a few hundred thousand distinct CDR3 sequences, around 27% of them present only once. Sample: PBMCs. These receptors were obtained from a human donor in good health (CMV status not recorded). Some clones in this sample may be carry-over from other donors' samples. CDR3s include the opening cysteine and the closing phenylalanine or tryptophan. D genes are given only for firm matches. Expanded clones get a size class; other rows say once, few or many, or leave the size out.

size: .; V: TRBV19; J: TRBJ2-3; D: .; DNA: TGTGCCAGTAGTGCCCCCCGGGGGCGAGGCACAGATACGCAGTATTTT; CDR3: CASSAPRGRGTDTQYF
size: .; V: TRBV28; J: TRBJ2-1; D: .; DNA: TGTGCCAGCAGTTTATGGCGGACTGATAAATACAATGAGCAGTTCTTC; CDR3: CASSLWRTDKYNEQFF
size: few; V: TRBV7-9; J: TRBJ1-1; D: TRBD1; DNA: TGTGCCAGCAGCGCCCTCCGGGACAGGACTGAAGCTTTCTTT; CDR3: CASSALRDRTEAFF
size: .; V: TRBV4-1; J: TRBJ2-1; D: TRBD2; DNA: TGCGCCAGCAGCCCTATCCTAGCGGGGCCGTACAATGAGCAGTTCTTC; CDR3: CASSPILAGPYNEQFF
size: .; V: TRBV24-1; J: TRBJ2-7; D: .; DNA: TGTGCCACCAGTGAGACCGGGAGAAATTACGAGCAGTACTTC; CDR3: CATSETGRNYEQYF
size: many; V: TRBV7-2; J: TRBJ2-5; D: TRBD2; DNA: TGTGCCAGCAGCTTAGAGGGGGTTCGGGAGGGCCGTTGGAGGGAGACCCAGTACTTC; CDR3: CASSLEGVREGRWRETQYF
size: few; V: TRBV2; J: TRBJ1-4; D: .; DNA: TGTGCCAGCAGTGAAGAAATATCAACAACTAATGAAAAACTGTTTTTT; CDR3: CASSEEISTTNEKLFF
size: .; V: TRBV13; J: TRBJ1-2; D: .; DNA: TGTGCCAGCAGCTTAGGATACCAGGAGGTTGCGGGGGGCTACACCTTC; CDR3: CASSLGYQEVAGGYTF
size: few; V: TRBV6-2/TRBV6-3; J: TRBJ2-4; D: .; DNA: TGTGCCAGCAGTTATTCGGACAGCTACTTAGCCAAAAACATTCAGTACTTC; CDR3: CASSYSDSYLAKNIQYF
size: .; V: TRBV12-3/TRBV12-4; J: TRBJ2-3; D: TRBD1; DNA: TGTGCCAGCAGTCGACAGGGGGGAGGTGATACGCAGTATTTT; CDR3: CASSRQGGGDTQYF
size: few; V: TRBV7-9; J: TRBJ2-1; D: TRBD2; DNA: TGTGCCAGCAGCTTCCACCTCGGCGGGAGCACGTACAATGAGCAGTTCTTC; CDR3: CASSFHLGGSTYNEQFF
size: few; V: TRBV6-2/TRBV6-3; J: TRBJ2-1; D: TRBD2; DNA: TGTGCCAGCAGTTATCCGGGAGGGGGAGAGCAGTTCTTC; CDR3: CASSYPGGGEQFF
size: .; V: TRBV27; J: TRBJ1-3; D: .; DNA: TGTGCCAGCCAGCCGGAGGGCGGAGGATCGTCCGGAAACACCATATATTTT; CDR3: CASQPEGGGSSGNTIYF
size: .; V: TRBV10-1; J: TRBJ2-1; D: TRBD2; DNA: TGCGCCAGCAGTGATACGGGACTAGCCGGCCATGAGCAGTTCTTC; CDR3: CASSDTGLAGHEQFF
size: .; V: TRBV12-3/TRBV12-4; J: TRBJ1-2; D: TRBD1; DNA: TGTGCCAGCATCAGGACAGGGGTAAACTATGGCTACACCTTC; CDR3: CASIRTGVNYGYTF
size: .; V: TRBV12-3/TRBV12-4; J: TRBJ2-1; D: .; DNA: TGTGCCAGCAGTTTATTGGGAAGGGGGGGAAATGAGCAGTTCTTC; CDR3: CASSLLGRGGNEQFF
size: .; V: TRBV15; J: TRBJ2-3; D: .; DNA: TGTGCCACCAGTCCTCTTGGGGGGTTCACAGATACGCAGTATTTT; CDR3: CATSPLGGFTDTQYF
size: .; V: TRBV12-3/TRBV12-4; J: TRBJ1-4; D: .; DNA: TGTGCCAGCCGCCGGGAAGGGGGTGAAAAACTGTTTTTT; CDR3: CASRREGGEKLFF
size: few; V: TRBV18; J: TRBJ2-1; D: TRBD1; DNA: TGTGCCAGCTCACCACCGGCGACAGGGGGCAATGAGCAGTTCTTC; CDR3: CASSPPATGGNEQFF
size: many; V: TRBV7-2; J: TRBJ2-7; D: TRBD2; DNA: TGTGCCAGCAGCTCTCCGGGACTAGCACGATACGAGCAGTACTTC; CDR3: CASSSPGLARYEQYF
size: many; V: TRBV28; J: TRBJ2-5; D: TRBD1; DNA: TGTGCCAGCAGTCGCCCCACAGGGGGCAAAAAGACCCAGTACTTC; CDR3: CASSRPTGGKKTQYF
size: once; V: TRBV28; J: TRBJ1-4; D: .; DNA: TGTGCCAGCAGTTTTGGTAGCTCTTATTCTAGTGGGACTAATGAAAAACTGTTTTTT; CDR3: CASSFGSSYSSGTNEKLFF
size: once; V: TRBV28; J: TRBJ2-7; D: .; DNA: TGTGCCAGCAGCTTCGGGGGCCGCCCCGACGAGCAGTACTTC; CDR3: CASSFGGRPDEQYF
size: few; V: TRBV12-3/TRBV12-4; J: TRBJ2-1; D: TRBD1; DNA: TGTGCCAGCAGTTTCGGACAGGGCCGGATCAATGAGCAGTTCTTC; CDR3: CASSFGQGRINEQFF
size: .; V: TRBV14; J: TRBJ2-3; D: TRBD2; DNA: TGTGCCAGCAGCCTCACTAGCGGGATTGCAGATACGCAGTATTTT; CDR3: CASSLTSGIADTQYF
size: .; V: TRBV5-1; J: TRBJ1-1; D: .; DNA: TGCGCCAGCAGCTTATCACAGGAGAACACTGAAGCTTTCTTT; CDR3: CASSLSQENTEAFF
size: few; V: TRBV7-3; J: TRBJ2-1; D: .; DNA: TGTGCCAGCAGCTTAGGGCAGGGGAGAGGAGGTGAGCAGTTCTTC; CDR3: CASSLGQGRGGEQFF